Shown below are 10 T cell receptor beta chains from a single sample sequenced in a study of blood T cell repertoires in COVID-19. Profiled with immunoSEQ multiplex PCR; TCRdb holds only in-frame clones, not every one. The sample consists of around 120,000 clones, approximately 80% of them appearing once. Sequences were obtained from peripheral blood. These receptor sequences come from a man aged 70 or older with acute or convalescent COVID-19.

The gene calls are TRBV10-3 and TRBJ2-2; 7 nucleotides align to TRBD1. CDR3 length: 15 residues. Losses at the gene ends were 2 bases for V and 0 bases for J; bases not matched to a gene: 0. Germline CDR1 reads ENHRY; CDR2 reads SYGVKD. CDR3 bases: TGTGCCATCAGTGAGGGGACAGCGAACACCGGGGAGCTGTTTTTT. Protein: CAISEGTANTGELFF.

This clone was counted between two and nine times. CDR3 in amino acids: CASTTGQSYGYTF. CDR3 coding DNA: TGTGCCAGCACTACCGGACAGAGCTATGGCTACACCTTC. The chain uses TRBV28 and TRBJ1-2; tentatively, D is TRBD1 (6 bases). The germline V and J ends were trimmed by 7 bases and 4 bases, with 13 bases remaining between them. The CDR3 extends over 13 amino acids. Looked up from germline, CDR1 is MDHEN and CDR2 is SYDVKM.

The chain is built from TRBV6-5 and TRBJ2-2, with TRBD1 identical over 7 bases. Trimming at V came to 6 bases and at J to 1 base, leaving 2 bases not matched to a gene. This CDR3 comprises 14 residues. Looked up from germline, CDR1 is MNHEY and CDR2 is SVGAGI. CDR3 DNA sequence: TGTGCCAGCAGAACAGGGGTGAACACCGGGGAGCTGTTTTTT. This translates into CASRTGVNTGELFF.

This clone was recorded at least ten times. The V call is TRBV20-1, the J call TRBJ1-1; D uncertain. Per the germline V gene, CDR1 is DFQATT and CDR2 is SNEGSKA (reference sequence). V was cut by 3 bases and J by 2 bases, with 7 bases left in between. CDR3 size: 12 residues. The DNA of the CDR3 is TGCAGTGCTAGTATCATCAACACTGAAGCTTTCTTT. This translates into CSASIINTEAFF.

This clone has only a few counts. The chain employs TRBV7-9 and TRBJ2-7; tentative D call: TRBD1 (5 bases). The CDR3 has 12 amino acids. Germline-derived CDR1 and CDR2 are SEHNR and FQNEAQ (reference sequence). Trimming shortened V by 2 bases and J by 4 bases, and 6 bases separated the two germline ends. CDR3 amino acids: CASSLRGYEQYF. The CDR3 DNA reads TGTGCCAGCAGCTTAAGGGGTTACGAGCAGTACTTC.

This clone was counted at least ten times. Other DNA sequences in this specimen translate into the identical CDR3. The V and J genes are TRBV6-1 and TRBJ1-5; D not resolved. CDR1 is MNHNS and CDR2 is SASEGT in the germline V gene. Trimming stripped 3 bases from V and 7 bases from J, with 4 bases between. The CDR3 totals 11 residues. CDR3: CASSDLQPQHF. As DNA, the CDR3 is TGTGCCAGCAGTGATCTCCAGCCCCAGCATTTT.

V usage is TRBV7-2 and J usage is TRBJ1-2; weak D call: TRBD1 (6 bases). This CDR3 has 17 residues. Trimming took off 5 bases at V and 5 bases at J, with 24 bases between the two ends. Germline V gene data show CDR1 as SGHTA and CDR2 as FQGNSA. The chain's CDR3 is CASSQTVGQKGLYGYTF. The CDR3 DNA reads TGTGCCAGCAGCCAAACGGTCGGACAGAAGGGCTTGTATGGCTACACCTTC.

The rearrangement uses TRBV11-2 and TRBJ2-5, with TRBD2 matching over 9 bases. The V gene's germline CDR1 is SGHAT and CDR2 FQNNGV. The CDR3 consists of 16 residues. The ends lost 1 base at V and 2 bases at J; junction bases unmatched: 5. As DNA, the CDR3 is TGTGCCAGCAGCTTAGCCCCGACTAGCGGTCAAGAGACCCAGTACTTC. Amino acid sequence: CASSLAPTSGQETQYF.

The rearrangement uses TRBV4-1 and TRBJ1-2; tentative D call: TRBD1 (5 bases). CDR3 length: 15 residues. Germline-derived CDR1 and CDR2 are MGHRA and YSYEKL. V lost 2 bases and J lost 2, with 12 bases in between. DNA for the CDR3: TGCGCCAGCAGCCAAACCTTGACAGTAAACTATGGCTACACCTTC. This sequence encodes CASSQTLTVNYGYTF.

The J gene is TRBJ1-1, the V gene TRBV5-5; D uncertain. CDR3 size: 16 residues. Trimming took 0 bases from V and 1 from J, leaving 13 bases between them. Germline V CDR1 and CDR2: SGHKS, YYEKEE (reference sequence). The CDR3 nucleotides are TGTGCCAGCAGCTTGGAAACTCCCAATCAGAACACTGAAGCTTTCTTT. Translated, it gives CASSLETPNQNTEAFF.